This TCR beta chain was identified during a study of vaccination effects on CD4 cells after COVID-19. Whole-study findings and limits: Marked clonal contraction of infection- and vaccine-induced clones was seen late after vaccination.

Points on this clone: Its specificity is not known.

Peptide-pool stimulation followed by sequencing identified expanded antigen-specific CD4+ clonotypes in the ViraFEST assay. A roughly 10-day culture period preceded the isolation of CD4+ T cells. SARS-CoV-2 infected the person between March and December 2020, as confirmed by PCR. Half of the medium was exchanged for IL-2 medium on both days 3 and 7. Sequencing was performed with immunoSEQ multiplex PCR; in TCRdb, only in-frame clones are kept and a portion is missing. The table records around 47,000 clones, around 72% of them present only once. The V and J ends lost 0 bases and 2 bases respectively, with 8 bases between them. The CDR3 totals 14 residues. Germline CDR1 and CDR2: SGHNT and YENEEA.

The chain combines TRBV11-3 with TRBJ2-7, with D tentatively TRBD2 (5 bases). The specimen was CD4+ T cells from PBMCs cultured with a peptide pool, collected before COVID-19 vaccination. This sequence was found in a human donor who had a prior SARS-CoV-2 infection. The CDR3 DNA sequence: TGTGCCAGCAGCTTAGAGTCCGGGGCCTACGAGCAGTACTTC. It specifies CASSLESGAYEQYF.